This entry is about one TCR beta chain. Its antigen is not known. These data are taken from a study of blood T cells in healthy people across ages. Study-wide results and limits: Donor CMV status, an unknown factor, possibly confounded changes in expanded clonotypes.

The CDR3 totals 15 residues. Germline trimming cut 2 bases from V and 6 bases from J; bases unmatched to any gene: 8. In germline, CDR1 is SGHDT, CDR2 YYEEEE. Samples each yielded at least 6 micrograms of total RNA. Next came a second PCR, run for roughly 6 to 11 cycles, which used a sample-barcoded 5' primer along with a J-beta primer mix. The template-switch adaptor was a 5' adaptor with 12 random nucleotides. It tagged each cDNA molecule. TCRdb redid the calling of the 5' RACE reads with MiXCR, one entry per CDR3 protein. This sample has 1,800,000 or so distinct CDR3 sequences, with about two fifths found just once.

This TCR derives from a human donor in good health. The rearrangement uses TRBV5-6 and TRBJ1-2; 9 bases are a match to TRBD1. The sample comprised blood. CDR3 nucleotide sequence: TGTGCCAGCAGCTTAAGGGGACAGGGAACGAATGGCTACACCTTC. It is translated as CASSLRGQGTNGYTF.